This record concerns one T cell receptor (beta chain) sequence. The data stem from a study of blood T cell repertoires in COVID-19. Background on the study: Material from acute and convalescent COVID-19 was sourced from the United States, Italy and Spain. Sources were T cells, B-cell-depleted T cells, or PBMCs; the material itself was cDNA or gDNA.

V gave up 4 bases and J gave up 2 bases; unmatched junction bases: 11. The CDR3 length is 16 residues. Germline CDR1 and CDR2: GTSNPN and SVGIG (reference sequence). Authors' data handling: Estimation of nucleated cell counts was performed using reference gene primer amplification. Sequencing used immunoSEQ multiplex PCR; TCRdb keeps in-frame clones, though not all of them. D and trimming come from the DNA, and the V and J calls and clone size come from that table. This sample has 81,000 or so clones, with roughly 92% found just once. This clonotype was sampled from a woman aged 60-70 years with active COVID-19. The sequenced sample consisted of peripheral blood. The chain has TRBV30 and TRBJ1-2, with 9 nucleotides matching TRBD1. CDR3 nucleotides: TGTGCCTGGACCCTAAAAGTGGGACAGGGAAACTATGGCTACACCTTC. Protein: CAWTLKVGQGNYGYTF.